These 14 T cell receptor beta chains came from one sample sequenced in a study of beta chain features in type 1 diabetes. Study-wide findings and caveats: TCRB CDR3s from Type 1 diabetes patients were moderately but significantly shorter in all four CD4+ subsets.

Antigens of these TCRs are unknown. Every bit of the isolated RNA underwent reverse transcription, so sequencing read expressed TCRB transcripts. Measured with immunoSEQ multiplex PCR; TCRdb has only the in-frame clones, and not every one. This sample has some 330,000 clones; over 10% occur once, and the top ten carry 0.008% to 0.011%. Sequencing used naive CD4+ T cells from blood. Receptors were obtained from a young woman with type 1 diabetes.

This clone was seen a few times. V and J are TRBV5-1 and TRBJ2-3; TRBD2 matches 8 bases. There are 14 residues in the CDR3. V lost 4 bases to trimming and J lost 1 base; unmatched junction nucleotides: 2. CDR1 and CDR2 (germline): SGHRS, YFSETQ. CDR3 DNA sequence: TGCGCCAGCAGCCTTAGCGGGGGCACAGATACGCAGTATTTT. This translates into CASSLSGGTDTQYF.

This clone was counted only a few times. The chain joins TRBV10-3 to TRBJ2-5, with 7 bases aligning to TRBD2. This CDR3 has 13 residues. Unmatched junction bases numbered 6, after V lost 6 bases and J lost 5 bases. Germline V gives CDR1 ENHRY, CDR2 SYGVKD. CDR3 sequence (DNA): TGTGCCATCAGCGAGACTAGCCAGGAGACCCAGTACTTC. Translated: CAISETSQETQYF.

In this sample, this clone turned up a few times. CDR3 sequence reads: CASSQADIKETQYF. The CDR3 bases are TGCGCCAGCAGTCAAGCGGACATTAAAGAGACCCAGTACTTC. The chain combines TRBV23-1 with TRBJ2-5; a possible D gene is TRBD1 (5 bases). TRBV23-1 is reported as an ORF; its role is uncertain. The CDR3 length is 14 residues. Trimming pared 2 bases from V and 3 bases from J, leaving 10 bases between.

This clone has only a few counts. The genes are TRBV30 and TRBJ1-4, with D unclear. From germline, CDR1 is GTSNPN and CDR2 SVGIG (reference sequence). CDR3 length equals 12 residues. Between the trimmed V and J ends, which lost 4 bases and 0 bases, there was a span of 3 bases. In DNA form, the CDR3 reads TGTGCCTGGACCACAACTAATGAAAAACTGTTTTTT. As protein: CAWTTTNEKLFF.

This clone was seen a single time. The chain joins TRBV9 to TRBJ1-5, with D possibly matching TRBD1 (5 bases). This CDR3 is 14 amino acids long. In germline, CDR1 is SGDLS, CDR2 YYNGEE. V was shortened by 3 bases and J by 2 bases, with 9 bases between the two germline ends. This chain's CDR3 is CASSEGGGNQPQHF. CDR3 nucleotides: TGTGCCAGCAGCGAGGGAGGGGGCAATCAGCCCCAGCATTTT.

This clone came up a few times. The chain couples TRBV7-9 to TRBJ1-1; 7 nucleotides align to TRBD1. The CDR3 is made up of 13 amino acids. V lost 5 bases and J lost 5; bases outside the gene matches: 5. Germline V gene sequence: CDR1 SEHNR, CDR2 FQNEAQ (reference sequence). In nucleotides, the CDR3 is TGTGCCAGCAGCCGACAGGGACGGACTGAAGCTTTCTTT. Translation: CASSRQGRTEAFF.

The rearrangement joins TRBV7-9 to TRBJ2-6; 9 positions agree with TRBD1. The J segment lost 2 bases and the V segment lost 3 bases, leaving 5 bases of the junction unmatched. This CDR3 has 17 amino acids. Looked up from germline, CDR1 is SEHNR and CDR2 is FQNEAQ (reference sequence). CDR3 protein: CASSFGTGKTGANVLTF. DNA for the CDR3: TGTGCCAGCAGCTTTGGGACAGGGAAAACTGGGGCCAACGTCCTGACTTTC.

A few counts support this clone. This chain connects TRBV18 to TRBJ1-3, with D unclear. Trimming left V 2 bases short and J 0 bases short, with 8 bases between. The CDR3 covers 15 residues. Germline V gene data show CDR1 as KGHSH and CDR2 as LQKENI. The CDR3 DNA reads TGTGCCAGCTCACCATCAGAATCCTCTGGAAACACCATATATTTT. Translating it yields CASSPSESSGNTIYF.

This sequence joins TRBV4-1 and TRBJ2-5, with 9 bases aligning to TRBD2. Trimming at V came to 3 bases and at J to 4 bases, leaving 12 bases not matched to a gene. CDR3 length: 17 residues. Germline V gene lookup returns CDR1 MGHRA and CDR2 YSYEKL. CDR3 in DNA: TGCGCCAGCAGCCAGGCTAGCGGGACCCCTGTGGGAGAGACCCAGTACTTC. Its translation: CASSQASGTPVGETQYF.

The chain couples TRBV7-9 to TRBJ2-5, with D tentatively TRBD1 (5 bases). CDR3 length: 13 amino acids. The V end lost 2 bases, the J end lost 5 bases, and 9 bases lay between the germline ends. Germline lookup yields CDR1 SEHNR and CDR2 FQNEAQ (reference sequence). The CDR3 DNA reads TGTGCCAGCAGCTTATTGCCAGGGGAGACCCAGTACTTC. Translated: CASSLLPGETQYF.

In its sample, this clone was seen a few times. This rearrangement joins TRBV10-3 to TRBJ2-5; possible D gene TRBD2, 5 bases. Germline V gene lookup returns CDR1 ENHRY and CDR2 SYGVKD. The CDR3 length is 14 residues. Between the trimmed V and J ends, which lost 11 bases and 2 bases, there was a span of 18 bases. The CDR3 region has the DNA TGTGCCTCCCGCGAGGGCCGCGGTCAAGAGACCCAGTACTTC. Translating it yields CASREGRGQETQYF.

This clone was observed a single time. This sequence joins TRBV5-1 and TRBJ1-2; D unclear. Deletions cut 5 bases from V and 10 bases from J, with 18 bases between. The CDR3 is 13 residues long. In germline, CDR1 is SGHRS, CDR2 YFSETQ. This CDR3 reads CASRVKELPIYTF. CDR3 nucleotides: TGCGCCAGCAGGGTGAAAGAGCTCCCAATCTACACCTTC.

This clone was seen only a few times. The chain couples TRBV5-1 to TRBJ2-5, with D hard to call. Germline V gene sequence: CDR1 SGHRS, CDR2 YFSETQ. The CDR3 loop spans 15 amino acids. V lost 0 bases, J lost 4 bases, and 13 bases lay in between. CDR3 in DNA: TGCGCCAGCAGCTTGGCCCAGCGTAGTACAGAGACCCAGTACTTC. Its translation is CASSLAQRSTETQYF.

This clone was observed a handful of times. This rearrangement joins TRBV28 to TRBJ2-1; a weak D match, TRBD1 (5 bases). V was cut by 6 bases and J by 0 bases, with 15 bases left in between. Looked up from germline, CDR1 is MDHEN and CDR2 is SYDVKM. CDR3 length: 16 amino acids. CDR3 sequence: CASRPLDRGSYNEQFF. The CDR3 coding sequence is TGTGCCAGCAGACCCCTAGACAGAGGCTCCTACAATGAGCAGTTCTTC.